This T cell receptor (beta chain) appears in the sequencing data of a study of chronic HIV infection and antiretroviral therapy. A single record per CDR3 protein comes from TCRdb applying MiXCR to the 5' RACE reads. This table holds over 40,000 distinct CDR3 sequences, about 20% found once. This clonotype was observed a handful of times. This CDR3 contains 14 residues. Germline V gene sequence: CDR1 MDHEN, CDR2 SYDVKM. Trimming left V 3 bases short and J 2 bases short, with 11 bases between. This clonotype originated in an adult who had HIV and had not received antiretroviral therapy, or was an uninfected healthy control (not recorded which). The source material was peripheral blood. The J gene is TRBJ2-7, the V gene TRBV28; D remains ambiguous. In DNA, the CDR3 is TGTGCCAGCAGTTTCCCCTCCATACCCTACGAGCAGTACTTC. As protein: CASSFPSIPYEQYF.